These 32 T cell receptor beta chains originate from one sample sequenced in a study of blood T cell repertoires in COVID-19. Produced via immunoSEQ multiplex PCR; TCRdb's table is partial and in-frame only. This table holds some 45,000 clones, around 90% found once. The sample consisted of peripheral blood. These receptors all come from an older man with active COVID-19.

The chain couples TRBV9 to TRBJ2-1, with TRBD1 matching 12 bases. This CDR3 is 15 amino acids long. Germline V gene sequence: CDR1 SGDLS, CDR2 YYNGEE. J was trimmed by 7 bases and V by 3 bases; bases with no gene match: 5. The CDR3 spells CASSGGQGALNEQFF. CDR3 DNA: TGTGCCAGCAGCGGGGGACAGGGGGCTCTGAATGAGCAGTTCTTC.

The CDR3 reads CASSQQGRETQYF. The DNA of the CDR3 is TGTGCCAGCAGCCAACAGGGTCGGGAGACCCAGTACTTC. V usage is TRBV28 and J usage is TRBJ2-5, with a weak D call TRBD1 (6 bases). Germline-derived CDR1 and CDR2 are MDHEN and SYDVKM. V gave up 6 bases and J gave up 5 bases, with 13 bases separating them. The CDR3 runs 13 residues.

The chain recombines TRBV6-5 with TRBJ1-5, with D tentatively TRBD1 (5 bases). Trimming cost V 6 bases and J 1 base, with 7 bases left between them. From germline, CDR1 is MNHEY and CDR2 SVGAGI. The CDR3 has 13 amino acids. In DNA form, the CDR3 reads TGTGCCAGCAGGGGGGGGAGCAATCAGCCCCAGCATTTT. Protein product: CASRGGSNQPQHF.

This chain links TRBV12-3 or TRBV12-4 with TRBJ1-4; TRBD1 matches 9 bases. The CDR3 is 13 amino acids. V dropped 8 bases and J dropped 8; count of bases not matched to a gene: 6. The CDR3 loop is CASQTGTGEKLFF. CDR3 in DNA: TGTGCCAGCCAAACCGGGACAGGGGAAAAACTGTTTTTT.

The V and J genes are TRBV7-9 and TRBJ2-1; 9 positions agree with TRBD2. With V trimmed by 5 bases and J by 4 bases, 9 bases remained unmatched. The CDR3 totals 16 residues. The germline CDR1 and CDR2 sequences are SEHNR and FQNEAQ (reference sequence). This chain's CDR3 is CASSPGAGGLYNEQFF. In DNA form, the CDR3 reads TGTGCCAGCAGCCCAGGAGCGGGGGGCCTTTACAATGAGCAGTTCTTC.

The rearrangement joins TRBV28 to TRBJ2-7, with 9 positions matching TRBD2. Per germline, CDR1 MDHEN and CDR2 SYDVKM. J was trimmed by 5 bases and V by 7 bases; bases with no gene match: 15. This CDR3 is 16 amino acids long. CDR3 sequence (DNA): TGTGCCAGCAACTCCGCTGTGGCGGGGGGGCTTAACGAGCAGTACTTC. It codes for CASNSAVAGGLNEQYF.

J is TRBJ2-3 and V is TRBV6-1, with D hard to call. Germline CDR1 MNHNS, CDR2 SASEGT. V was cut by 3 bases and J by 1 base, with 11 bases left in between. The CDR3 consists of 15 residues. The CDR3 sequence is CASSDPTLGTDTQYF. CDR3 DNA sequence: TGTGCCAGCAGTGACCCCACCTTAGGCACAGATACGCAGTATTTT.

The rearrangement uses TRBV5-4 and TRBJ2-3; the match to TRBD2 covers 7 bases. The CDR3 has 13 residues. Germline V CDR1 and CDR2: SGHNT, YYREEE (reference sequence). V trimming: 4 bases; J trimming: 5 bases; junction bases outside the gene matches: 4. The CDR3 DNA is TGTGCCAGCAGCCGCCCGGGGGGAGATACGCAGTATTTT. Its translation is CASSRPGGDTQYF. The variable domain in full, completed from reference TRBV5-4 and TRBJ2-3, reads ETGVTQSPTHLIKTRGQQVTLRCSSQSGHNTVSWYQQALGQGPQFIFQYYREEENGRGNFPPRFSGLQFPNYSSELNVNALELDDSALYLCASSRPGGDTQYFGPGTRLTVL.

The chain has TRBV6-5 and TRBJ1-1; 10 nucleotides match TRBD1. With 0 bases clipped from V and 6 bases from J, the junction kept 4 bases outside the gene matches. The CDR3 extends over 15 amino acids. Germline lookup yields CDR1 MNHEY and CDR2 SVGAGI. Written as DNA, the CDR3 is TGTGCCAGCAGTTACTCGACAGGGGGCTTCTCTGAAGCTTTCTTT. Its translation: CASSYSTGGFSEAFF.

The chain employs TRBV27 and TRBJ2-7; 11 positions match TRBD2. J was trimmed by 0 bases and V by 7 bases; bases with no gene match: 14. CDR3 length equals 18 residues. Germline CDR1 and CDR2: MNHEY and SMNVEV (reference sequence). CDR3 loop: CASIPLSLAGGNSYEQYF. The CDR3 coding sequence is TGTGCCAGCATCCCCTTGTCTCTAGCGGGGGGCAACTCCTACGAGCAGTACTTC.

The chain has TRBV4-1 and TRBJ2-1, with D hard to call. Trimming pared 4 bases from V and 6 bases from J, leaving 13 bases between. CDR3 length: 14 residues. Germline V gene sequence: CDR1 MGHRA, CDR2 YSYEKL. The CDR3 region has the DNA TGCGCCAGCAGCCCCGAGGCTGGTATCAATGAGCAGTTCTTC. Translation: CASSPEAGINEQFF.

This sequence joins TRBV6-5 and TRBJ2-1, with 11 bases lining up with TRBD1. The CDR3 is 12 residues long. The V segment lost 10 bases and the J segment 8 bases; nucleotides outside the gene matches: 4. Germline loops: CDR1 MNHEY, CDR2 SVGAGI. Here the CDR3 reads CATTDRGHEQFF. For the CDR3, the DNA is TGTGCCACCACGGACAGGGGGCATGAGCAGTTCTTC.

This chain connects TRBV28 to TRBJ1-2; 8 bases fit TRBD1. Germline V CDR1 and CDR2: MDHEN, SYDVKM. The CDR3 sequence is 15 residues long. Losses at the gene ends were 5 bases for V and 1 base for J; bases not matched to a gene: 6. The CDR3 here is CASSNPTGVNYGYTF. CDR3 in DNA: TGTGCCAGCAGTAACCCGACAGGGGTTAACTATGGCTACACCTTC.

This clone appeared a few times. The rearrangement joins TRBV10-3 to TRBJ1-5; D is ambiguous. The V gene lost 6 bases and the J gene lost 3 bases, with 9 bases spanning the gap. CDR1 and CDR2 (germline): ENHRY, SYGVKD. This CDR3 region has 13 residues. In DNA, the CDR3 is TGTGCCATCAGCTTACAAGTCAATCAGCCCCAGCATTTT. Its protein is CAISLQVNQPQHF.

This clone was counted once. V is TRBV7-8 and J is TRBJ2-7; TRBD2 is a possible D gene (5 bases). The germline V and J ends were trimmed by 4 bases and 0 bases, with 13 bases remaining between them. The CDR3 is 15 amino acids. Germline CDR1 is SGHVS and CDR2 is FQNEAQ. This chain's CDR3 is CASSYRGSFSYEQYF. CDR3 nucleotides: TGTGCCAGCAGCTACCGCGGGTCTTTCTCCTACGAGCAGTACTTC.

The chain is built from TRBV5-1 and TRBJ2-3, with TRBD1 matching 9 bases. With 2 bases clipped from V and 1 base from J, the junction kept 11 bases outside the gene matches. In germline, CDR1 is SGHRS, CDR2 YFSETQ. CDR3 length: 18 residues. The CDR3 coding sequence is TGCGCCAGCAGCTTAGGGCTCCGACAGGGGGTAGGCACAGATACGCAGTATTTT. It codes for CASSLGLRQGVGTDTQYF.

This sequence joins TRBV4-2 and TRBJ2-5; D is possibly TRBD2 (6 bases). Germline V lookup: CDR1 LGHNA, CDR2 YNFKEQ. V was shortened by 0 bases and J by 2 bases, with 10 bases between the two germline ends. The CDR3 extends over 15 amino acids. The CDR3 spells CASSQEGLNQETQYF. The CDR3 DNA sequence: TGTGCCAGCAGCCAAGAGGGACTTAATCAAGAGACCCAGTACTTC.

CDR3 in amino acids: CASSLDWTSSSYTF. The DNA of the CDR3 is TGTGCCAGCAGCTTGGACTGGACATCGAGTAGCTACACCTTC. The chain uses TRBV5-6 and TRBJ1-2, with D tentatively TRBD1 (5 bases). The CDR3 spans 14 residues. The V end lost 0 bases, the J end lost 9 bases, and 15 bases lay between the germline ends. Germline CDR1 SGHDT, CDR2 YYEEEE.

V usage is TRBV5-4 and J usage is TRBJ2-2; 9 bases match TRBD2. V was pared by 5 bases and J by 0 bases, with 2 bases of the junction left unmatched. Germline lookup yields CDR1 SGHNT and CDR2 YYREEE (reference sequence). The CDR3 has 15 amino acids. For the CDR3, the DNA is TGTGCCAGCAGTCTAGCGGGGTCGAACACCGGGGAGCTGTTTTTT. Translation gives CASSLAGSNTGELFF. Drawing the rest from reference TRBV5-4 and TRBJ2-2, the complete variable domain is ETGVTQSPTHLIKTRGQQVTLRCSSQSGHNTVSWYQQALGQGPQFIFQYYREEENGRGNFPPRFSGLQFPNYSSELNVNALELDDSALYLCASSLAGSNTGELFFGEGSRLTVL.

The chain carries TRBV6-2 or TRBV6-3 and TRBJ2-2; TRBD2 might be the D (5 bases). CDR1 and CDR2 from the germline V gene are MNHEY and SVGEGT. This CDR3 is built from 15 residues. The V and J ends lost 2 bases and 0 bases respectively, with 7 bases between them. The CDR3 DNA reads TGTGCCAGCAGTTACGAGGGCACGAACACCGGGGAGCTGTTTTTT. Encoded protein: CASSYEGTNTGELFF.

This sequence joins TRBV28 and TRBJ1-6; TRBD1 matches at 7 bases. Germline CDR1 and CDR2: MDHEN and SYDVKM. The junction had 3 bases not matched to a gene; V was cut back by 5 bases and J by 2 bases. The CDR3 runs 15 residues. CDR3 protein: CASSEGQPYNSPLHF. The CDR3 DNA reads TGTGCCAGCAGTGAGGGACAGCCCTATAATTCACCCCTCCACTTT.

Here the CDR3 reads CASSASRVKVSNTGELFF. The CDR3 coding sequence is TGCGCCAGCAGCGCCAGCAGGGTAAAGGTGTCGAACACCGGGGAGCTGTTTTTT. The chain carries TRBV5-1 and TRBJ2-2; D perhaps matches TRBD1 (5 bases). The V gene's germline CDR1 is SGHRS and CDR2 YFSETQ. The CDR3 runs to 18 residues. The V end was cut by 4 bases, the J end by 0 bases, with 19 bases between.

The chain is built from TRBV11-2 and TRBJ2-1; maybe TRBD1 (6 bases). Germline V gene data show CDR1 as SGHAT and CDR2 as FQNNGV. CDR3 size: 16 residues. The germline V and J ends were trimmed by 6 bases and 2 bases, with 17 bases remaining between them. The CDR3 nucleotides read TGTGCCAGCAGACGTAGGGACACAATAACCTACAATGAGCAGTTCTTC. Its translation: CASRRRDTITYNEQFF.

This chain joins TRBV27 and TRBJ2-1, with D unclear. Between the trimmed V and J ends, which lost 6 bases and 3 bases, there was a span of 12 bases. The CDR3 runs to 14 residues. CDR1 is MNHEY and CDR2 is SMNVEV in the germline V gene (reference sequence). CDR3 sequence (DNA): TGTGCCAGCAGCCGCCGGGTCAACTACAATGAGCAGTTCTTC. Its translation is CASSRRVNYNEQFF.

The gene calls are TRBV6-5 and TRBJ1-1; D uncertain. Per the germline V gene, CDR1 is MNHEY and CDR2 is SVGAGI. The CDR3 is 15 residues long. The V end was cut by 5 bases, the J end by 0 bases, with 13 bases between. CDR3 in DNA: TGTGCCAGCAGTCGAAAGACATCTATGAACACTGAAGCTTTCTTT. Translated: CASSRKTSMNTEAFF.

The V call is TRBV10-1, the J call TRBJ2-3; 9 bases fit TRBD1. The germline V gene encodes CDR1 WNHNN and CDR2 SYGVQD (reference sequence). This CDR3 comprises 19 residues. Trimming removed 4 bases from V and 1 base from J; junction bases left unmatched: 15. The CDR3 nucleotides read TGCGCCAGCAGTGCGACAGCCACCGGGGGGACAGGGCGCACAGATACGCAGTATTTT. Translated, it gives CASSATATGGTGRTDTQYF.

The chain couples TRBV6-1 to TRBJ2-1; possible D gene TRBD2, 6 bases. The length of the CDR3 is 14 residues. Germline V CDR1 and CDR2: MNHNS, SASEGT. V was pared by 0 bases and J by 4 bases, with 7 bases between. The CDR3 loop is CASSEAGGYNEQFF. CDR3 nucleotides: TGTGCCAGCAGTGAAGCAGGAGGGTACAATGAGCAGTTCTTC.

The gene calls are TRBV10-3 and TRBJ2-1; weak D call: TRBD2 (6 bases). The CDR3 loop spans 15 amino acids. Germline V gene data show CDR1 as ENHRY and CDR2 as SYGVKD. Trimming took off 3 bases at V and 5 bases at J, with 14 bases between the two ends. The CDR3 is CAISDDGGPHNEQFF. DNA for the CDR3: TGTGCCATCAGTGATGACGGGGGACCTCACAATGAGCAGTTCTTC.

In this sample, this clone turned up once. CDR3 region: CASSSGGAYNEQFF. CDR3 coding DNA: TGTGCCAGCAGTAGCGGGGGGGCCTACAATGAGCAGTTCTTC. The chain carries TRBV27 and TRBJ2-1; TRBD2 matches 10 bases. This CDR3 is built from 14 residues. Per germline, CDR1 MNHEY and CDR2 SMNVEV (reference sequence). The V segment lost 5 bases and the J segment 2 bases; nucleotides outside the gene matches: 0.

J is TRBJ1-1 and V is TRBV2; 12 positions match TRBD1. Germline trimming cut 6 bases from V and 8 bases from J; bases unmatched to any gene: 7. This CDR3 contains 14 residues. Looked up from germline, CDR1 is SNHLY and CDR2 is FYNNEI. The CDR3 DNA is TGTGCCAGCAGCGGGACAGGGGGCTTAAAAGAAGCTTTCTTT. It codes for CASSGTGGLKEAFF.

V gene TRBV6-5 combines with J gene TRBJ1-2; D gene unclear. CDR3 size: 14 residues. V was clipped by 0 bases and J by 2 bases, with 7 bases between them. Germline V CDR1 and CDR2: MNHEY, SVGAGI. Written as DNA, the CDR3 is TGTGCCAGCAGTTACTCGGGAGCCAACTATGGCTACACCTTC. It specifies CASSYSGANYGYTF.

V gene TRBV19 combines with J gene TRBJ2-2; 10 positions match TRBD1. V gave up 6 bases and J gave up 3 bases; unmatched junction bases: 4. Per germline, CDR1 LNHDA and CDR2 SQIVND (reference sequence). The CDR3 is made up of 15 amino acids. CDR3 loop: CASRSGQGDTGELFF. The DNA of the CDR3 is TGTGCCAGTAGGTCCGGACAGGGGGACACCGGGGAGCTGTTTTTT.